This paragraph covers one T cell receptor beta chain sequence. The CDR3 runs 15 residues. With 3 bases clipped from V and 0 bases from J, the junction kept 4 bases outside the gene matches. Germline V lookup: CDR1 LNHDA, CDR2 SQIVND (reference sequence). RNA transcripts were the template for amplifying TCR beta CDR3 regions. The HTBI set primed first-round TCR CDR3 RT-PCR. In TCRdb, the multiplex PCR reads were re-called with MiXCR into one record per CDR3 protein. The table has about 580,000 distinct CDR3 sequences, approximately 44% seen once; the top ten hold approximately 8.4%. This sample is part of a study of T cells in Graves' hyperthyroidism and ophthalmopathy.

What was sequenced was peripheral blood or thyroid tissue (not recorded which). The V and J genes are TRBV19 and TRBJ2-7; 8 positions match TRBD1. The clonotype was recovered from a woman aged 18-29 years with Graves' hyperthyroidism. CDR3 loop: CASSMTGDISYEQYF. The CDR3 coding sequence is TGTGCCAGTAGTATGACAGGGGACATCTCCTACGAGCAGTACTTC.